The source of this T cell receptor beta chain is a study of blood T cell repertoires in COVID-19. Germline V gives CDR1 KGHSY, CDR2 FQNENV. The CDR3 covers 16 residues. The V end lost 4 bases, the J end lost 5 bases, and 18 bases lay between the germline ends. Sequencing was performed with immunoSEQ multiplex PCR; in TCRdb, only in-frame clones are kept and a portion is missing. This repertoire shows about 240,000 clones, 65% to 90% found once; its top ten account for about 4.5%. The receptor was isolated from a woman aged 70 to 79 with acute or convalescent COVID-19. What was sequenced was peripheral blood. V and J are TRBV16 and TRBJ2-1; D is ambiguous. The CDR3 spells CASSPARRSRHNEQFF. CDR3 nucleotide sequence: TGTGCCAGCAGCCCCGCCCGACGGAGCCGTCACAATGAGCAGTTCTTC.